Listed here are 31 T cell receptor beta chains from one sample, sequenced in a study of cytomegalovirus exposure and HLA in healthy donors. Sequencing was performed with immunoSEQ multiplex PCR; in TCRdb, only in-frame clones are kept and a portion is missing. The table shows 150,000 to 200,000 clones, with just under 85% occurring only once. The sequenced sample consisted of PBMCs. Every receptor here comes from a young man in good health and CMV-seropositive.

This clone has a single count. This chain joins TRBV7-9 and TRBJ2-7; TRBD2 agrees at 7 bases. From germline, CDR1 is SEHNR and CDR2 FQNEAQ (reference sequence). Trimming at V came to 5 bases and at J to 3 bases, leaving 7 bases not matched to a gene. This CDR3 spans 14 amino acids. This CDR3 is CASSRLTSLYEQYF. CDR3 coding DNA: TGTGCCAGCAGCCGCTTGACTAGCCTCTACGAGCAGTACTTC.

The chain employs TRBV2 and TRBJ2-3; 10 positions agree with TRBD2. V was clipped by 7 bases and J by 3 bases; unmatched bases: 7. CDR1 and CDR2 (germline): SNHLY, FYNNEI. This CDR3 region has 15 residues. The CDR3 nucleotides are TGTGCCAGCATTGGAAGCGGGGGGGCGACAGATACGCAGTATTTT. Protein sequence: CASIGSGGATDTQYF.

This chain joins TRBV19 and TRBJ2-1, with 9 bases matching TRBD1. Germline-derived CDR1 and CDR2 are LNHDA and SQIVND (reference sequence). The CDR3 is 18 amino acids. V trimming: 1 base; J trimming: 2 bases; junction bases outside the gene matches: 9. The CDR3 loop reads CASSIGIARDRAYNEQFF. In nucleotides, the CDR3 is TGTGCCAGTAGTATAGGGATCGCCCGGGACAGGGCCTACAATGAGCAGTTCTTC. Using reference TRBV19 and TRBJ2-1 for the parts outside the CDR3, the full variable domain is DGGITQSPKYLFRKEGQNVTLSCEQNLNHDAMYWYRQDPGQGLRLIYYSQIVNDFQKGDIAEGYSVSREKKESFPLTVTSAQKNPTAFYLCASSIGIARDRAYNEQFFGPGTRLTVL.

This chain joins TRBV9 and TRBJ2-1, with D perhaps matching TRBD2 (6 bases). CDR1 is SGDLS, CDR2 YYNGEE, per germline. CDR3 length: 15 amino acids. The V gene lost 0 bases and the J gene lost 4 bases, with 11 bases spanning the gap. CDR3 loop: CASSVEGGAYNEQFF. In nucleotides, the CDR3 is TGTGCCAGCAGCGTAGAGGGCGGGGCGTACAATGAGCAGTTCTTC.

This chain connects TRBV6-1 to TRBJ2-4; D may be TRBD2 (5 bases). In germline, CDR1 is MNHNS, CDR2 SASEGT. Trimming pared 2 bases from V and 4 bases from J, leaving 18 bases between. The CDR3 has 17 amino acids. CDR3 coding DNA: TGTGCCAGCAGTGAATTGAGGGCAGCGTCGACTAAAAACATTCAGTACTTC. Protein sequence: CASSELRAASTKNIQYF.

The chain recombines TRBV27 with TRBJ2-2; 10 bases agree with TRBD1. CDR3 size: 16 residues. Trimming removed 6 bases from V and 0 bases from J; junction bases left unmatched: 4. Per the germline V gene, CDR1 is MNHEY and CDR2 is SMNVEV (reference sequence). CDR3 DNA sequence: TGTGCCAGCAGGACAGGGGGCACAACGAACACCGGGGAGCTGTTTTTT. This codes for CASRTGGTTNTGELFF.

The J gene is TRBJ1-2, the V gene TRBV27; D possibly corresponds to TRBD1 (6 bases). This CDR3 is built from 15 residues. V shed 4 bases and J shed 5 bases, with 17 bases lying between them. The V gene's germline CDR1 is MNHEY and CDR2 SMNVEV (reference sequence). CDR3 sequence: CASSSKQGNGYGYTF. The CDR3 DNA is TGTGCCAGCAGTTCCAAACAGGGAAATGGGTATGGCTACACCTTC.

The chain recombines TRBV6-5 with TRBJ1-1, with 7 positions matching TRBD1. The CDR3 extends over 14 amino acids. The V segment lost 3 bases and the J segment 4 bases; nucleotides outside the gene matches: 5. The germline CDR1 and CDR2 sequences are MNHEY and SVGAGI. CDR3 amino acids: CASSYRGRSTEAFF. The CDR3 nucleotides read TGTGCCAGCAGTTATAGGGGGCGGAGCACTGAAGCTTTCTTT.

In its sample, this clone was seen a few times. CDR3 amino acids: CASSPRTTTYGYTF. The CDR3 nucleotides read TGTGCCAGCAGTCCACGGACAACAACCTATGGCTACACCTTC. V and J are TRBV27 and TRBJ1-2; weak D call: TRBD1 (5 bases). Germline CDR1 is MNHEY and CDR2 is SMNVEV (reference sequence). This CDR3 contains 14 residues. V lost 5 bases and J 4 bases, leaving 14 bases between the germline ends.

The V call is TRBV4-3, the J call TRBJ2-1, with a possible D match to TRBD1 (6 bases). V dropped 0 bases and J dropped 10 bases, with 22 bases sitting between them. The CDR3 loop spans 17 amino acids. Germline V gene data show CDR1 as LGHNA and CDR2 as YSLEER. The CDR3 DNA is TGCGCCAGCAGCCAAGAACCCCGGGCAGGGGCGACGGGGGAGCAGTTCTTC. This translates into CASSQEPRAGATGEQFF.

The chain couples TRBV19 to TRBJ2-1; TRBD1 aligns across 8 bases. Germline V gene lookup returns CDR1 LNHDA and CDR2 SQIVND (reference sequence). V shed 5 bases, J shed 6 bases, and the junction held 9 bases outside the gene matches. This CDR3 has 15 amino acids. CDR3 sequence: CASSPRDRPLNEQFF. CDR3 DNA sequence: TGTGCCAGTAGTCCCCGGGACAGGCCCCTCAATGAGCAGTTCTTC.

The chain joins TRBV19 to TRBJ2-7; TRBD1 aligns across 11 bases. Unmatched junction bases numbered 5, after V lost 2 bases and J lost 2 bases. The CDR3 spans 16 residues. Germline-derived CDR1 and CDR2 are LNHDA and SQIVND (reference sequence). The CDR3 loop is CASSIRGQGVPYEQYF. CDR3 DNA sequence: TGTGCCAGTAGTATAAGGGGACAGGGGGTTCCCTACGAGCAGTACTTC. Complete variable domain (other parts from reference TRBV19 and TRBJ2-7): DGGITQSPKYLFRKEGQNVTLSCEQNLNHDAMYWYRQDPGQGLRLIYYSQIVNDFQKGDIAEGYSVSREKKESFPLTVTSAQKNPTAFYLCASSIRGQGVPYEQYFGPGTRLTVT.

This rearrangement joins TRBV6-6 to TRBJ1-1; D might be TRBD1 (5 bases). Deletions cut 2 bases from V and 4 bases from J, with 8 bases between. Germline V gene sequence: CDR1 MNHNY, CDR2 SVGAGI (reference sequence). The CDR3 totals 13 residues. DNA for the CDR3: TGTGCCAGCAGTTACAATAGGGGCACTGAAGCTTTCTTT. This codes for CASSYNRGTEAFF.

The rearrangement joins TRBV5-1 to TRBJ2-5; maybe TRBD1 (5 bases). CDR1 is SGHRS and CDR2 is YFSETQ in the germline V gene. Trimming pared 4 bases from V and 9 bases from J, leaving 22 bases between. The CDR3 sequence is 15 residues long. DNA of the CDR3: TGCGCCAGCAGCGCCTGGACATCCTCAGGGCGGTCCCAGTACTTC. Translated, it gives CASSAWTSSGRSQYF.

The gene calls are TRBV7-2 and TRBJ2-5; no reliable D call. The length of the CDR3 is 11 residues. The V gene lost 5 bases and the J gene lost 2 bases, with 3 bases spanning the gap. Germline V gene data show CDR1 as SGHTA and CDR2 as FQGNSA. CDR3 in amino acids: CASSEQETQYF. The CDR3 DNA is TGTGCCAGCAGCGAGCAAGAGACCCAGTACTTC.

The chain joins TRBV9 to TRBJ2-3, with 10 bases lining up with TRBD2. V lost 2 bases and J lost 0; bases outside the gene matches: 9. Germline loops: CDR1 SGDLS, CDR2 YYNGEE. CDR3 length: 18 amino acids. The CDR3 region has the DNA TGTGCCAGCAGCGTCCGCTGGACTAGCGGTGCCAGCACAGATACGCAGTATTTT. It specifies CASSVRWTSGASTDTQYF.

The genes are TRBV29-1 and TRBJ2-3, with 7 positions matching TRBD2. Germline CDR1 SQVTM, CDR2 ANQGSEA. CDR3 length: 13 amino acids. Unmatched junction bases numbered 4, after V lost 4 bases and J lost 3 bases. CDR3 region: CSVARGETDTQYF. In nucleotides, the CDR3 is TGCAGCGTTGCTCGGGGGGAGACAGATACGCAGTATTTT.

The rearrangement joins TRBV5-4 to TRBJ2-7, with TRBD1 matching over 10 bases. Trimming took 4 bases from V and 5 from J; bases not matched to a gene: 6. This CDR3 spans 14 amino acids. Germline V CDR1 and CDR2: SGHNT, YYREEE (reference sequence). CDR3 sequence reads: CASSRDRGHNEQYF. CDR3 nucleotide sequence: TGTGCCAGCAGCCGCGACAGGGGGCACAACGAGCAGTACTTC.

V usage is TRBV28 and J usage is TRBJ2-3, with 8 bases fitting TRBD2. The CDR3 is 17 residues long. Germline V lookup: CDR1 MDHEN, CDR2 SYDVKM. The CDR3 loop reads CAQTRGGRTTSTDTQYF. In nucleotides, the CDR3 is TGTGCGCAGACTCGGGGGGGACGAACCACTAGCACAGATACGCAGTATTTT. Variable domain in full (rest from reference TRBV28 and TRBJ2-3): DVKVTQSSRYLVKRTGEKVFLECVQDMDHENMFWYRQDPGLGLRLIYFSYDVKMKEKGDIPEGYSVSREKKERFSLILESASTNQTSMYLCAQTRGGRTTSTDTQYFGPGTRLTVL.

The chain uses TRBV18 and TRBJ1-2, with 7 bases fitting TRBD1. This CDR3 is 16 amino acids long. V trimming: 2 bases; J trimming: 5 bases; junction bases outside the gene matches: 11. The germline gives CDR1 KGHSH, CDR2 LQKENI. The CDR3 DNA is TGTGCCAGCTCACCAGTGCAGGGGGGCCCTCTATATGGCTACACCTTC. It yields the protein CASSPVQGGPLYGYTF. Full variable domain (missing parts from reference TRBV18 and TRBJ1-2): NAGVMQNPRHLVRRRGQEARLRCSPMKGHSHVYWYRQLPEEGLKFMVYLQKENIIDESGMPKERFSAEFPKEGPSILRIQQVVRGDSAAYFCASSPVQGGPLYGYTFGSGTRLTVV.

This chain connects TRBV6-5 to TRBJ1-4; TRBD1 is a possible D gene (5 bases). Trimming cost V 6 bases and J 8 bases, with 10 bases left between them. Germline loops: CDR1 MNHEY, CDR2 SVGAGI. This CDR3 is 12 amino acids long. CDR3 in DNA: TGTGCCAGCAGGGGACTAGAGGAAAAACTGTTTTTT. Translating it yields CASRGLEEKLFF.

The chain combines TRBV18 with TRBJ1-6; 8 bases map to TRBD1. The CDR3 has 15 amino acids. The ends lost 3 bases at V and 7 bases at J; junction bases unmatched: 5. The germline gives CDR1 KGHSH, CDR2 LQKENI. Written as DNA, the CDR3 is TGTGCCAGCTCACCGACAGGGGTCGACAATTCACCCCTCCACTTT. It is translated as CASSPTGVDNSPLHF.

The V call is TRBV5-1, the J call TRBJ2-7; TRBD1 might be the D (5 bases). Trimming took 3 bases from V and 3 from J, leaving 13 bases between them. CDR1 is SGHRS, CDR2 YFSETQ, per germline. The CDR3 covers 14 residues. Here the CDR3 reads CASSSAAGNYEQYF. The CDR3 DNA follows: TGCGCCAGCAGCTCGGCGGCAGGGAACTACGAGCAGTACTTC.

The V gene is TRBV11-3, the J gene TRBJ2-5; unclear D gene. CDR3 size: 13 residues. V shed 4 bases and J shed 1 base, with 7 bases lying between them. The germline V gene has CDR1 SGHNT and CDR2 YENEEA. CDR3 sequence (DNA): TGTGCCAGCAGCTCGCACAGCCAAGAGACCCAGTACTTC. It translates to CASSSHSQETQYF.

The gene calls are TRBV19 and TRBJ1-2, with 8 bases aligning to TRBD1. CDR1 LNHDA and CDR2 SQIVND come from the germline V gene (reference sequence). The CDR3 extends over 17 amino acids. Unmatched junction bases numbered 15, after V lost 5 bases and J lost 4 bases. CDR3 sequence: CASSLRQGPEFFYGYTF. The CDR3 bases are TGTGCCAGTAGTCTGCGACAGGGGCCAGAGTTTTTCTATGGCTACACCTTC. Drawing the rest from reference TRBV19 and TRBJ1-2, the complete variable domain is DGGITQSPKYLFRKEGQNVTLSCEQNLNHDAMYWYRQDPGQGLRLIYYSQIVNDFQKGDIAEGYSVSREKKESFPLTVTSAQKNPTAFYLCASSLRQGPEFFYGYTFGSGTRLTVV.

The chain joins TRBV19 to TRBJ2-7; D is perhaps TRBD1 (6 bases). The CDR3 covers 13 residues. Germline values: CDR1 LNHDA, CDR2 SQIVND (reference sequence). The V and J ends lost 6 bases and 2 bases respectively, with 11 bases between them. CDR3 amino acids: CASRTGHPYEQYF. For the CDR3, the DNA is TGTGCCAGTAGAACGGGACACCCCTACGAGCAGTACTTC.

The chain recombines TRBV5-3 with TRBJ2-7; TRBD1 is a possible D gene (6 bases). TRBV5-3 is reported as an ORF; its role is uncertain. The V end lost 9 bases, the J end lost 6 bases, and 13 bases lay between the germline ends. CDR3 size: 11 residues. The CDR3 loop is CAIHRDGEQYF. The CDR3 DNA reads as TGTGCCATTCACAGGGATGGCGAGCAGTACTTC.

The chain employs TRBV7-2 and TRBJ2-3; the match to TRBD2 covers 12 bases. The junction had 6 bases not matched to a gene; V was cut back by 4 bases and J by 4 bases. The CDR3 loop spans 16 amino acids. In germline, CDR1 is SGHTA, CDR2 FQGNSA. CDR3 in DNA: TGTGCCAGCAGCTCCCTAGCGGGGGGGCCGGCAGATACGCAGTATTTT. This gives the protein CASSSLAGGPADTQYF.

J is TRBJ2-1 and V is TRBV19, with TRBD1 matching 7 bases. The CDR3 loop spans 19 amino acids. V lost 7 bases to trimming and J lost 0 bases; unmatched junction nucleotides: 18. The germline V gene has CDR1 LNHDA and CDR2 SQIVND (reference sequence). CDR3 region: CASTEKGTDFSTSYNEQFF. Here the CDR3 DNA reads TGTGCCAGTACCGAAAAGGGGACAGACTTTTCTACCTCCTACAATGAGCAGTTCTTC.

The chain uses TRBV2 and TRBJ2-1, with 9 bases fitting TRBD2. The CDR3 has 13 amino acids. Germline CDR1 SNHLY, CDR2 FYNNEI. The V and J ends lost 9 bases and 3 bases, in that order; junction bases with no gene match: 3. CDR3 nucleotides: TGTGCCAGGGGGACTAGCAGCTACAATGAGCAGTTCTTC. The encoded protein is CARGTSSYNEQFF.

This clone was picked up one time. The V call is TRBV19, the J call TRBJ1-5, with TRBD1 matching 9 bases. This CDR3 is 15 amino acids long. CDR1 LNHDA and CDR2 SQIVND come from the germline V gene (reference sequence). J was trimmed by 2 bases and V by 6 bases; bases with no gene match: 5. The CDR3 here is CASRSQGAGNQPQHF. The CDR3 coding sequence is TGTGCCAGTAGGTCACAGGGGGCTGGCAATCAGCCCCAGCATTTT.